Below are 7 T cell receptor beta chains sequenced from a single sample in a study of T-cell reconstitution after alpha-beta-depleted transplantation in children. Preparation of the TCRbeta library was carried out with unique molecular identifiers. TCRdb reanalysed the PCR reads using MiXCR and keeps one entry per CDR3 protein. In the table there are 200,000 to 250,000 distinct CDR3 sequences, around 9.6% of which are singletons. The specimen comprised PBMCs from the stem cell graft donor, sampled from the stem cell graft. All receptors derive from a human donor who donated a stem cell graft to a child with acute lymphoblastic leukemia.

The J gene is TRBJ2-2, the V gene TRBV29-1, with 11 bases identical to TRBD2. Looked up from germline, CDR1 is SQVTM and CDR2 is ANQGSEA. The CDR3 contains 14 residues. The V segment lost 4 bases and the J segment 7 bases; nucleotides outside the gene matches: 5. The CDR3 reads CSVGTSGGGGELFF. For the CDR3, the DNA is TGCAGCGTTGGAACTAGCGGGGGTGGCGGGGAGCTGTTTTTT.

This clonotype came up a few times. In nucleotides, the CDR3 is TGCGCCAGCAGCTTGGGCCAAGAGAGCTATGGCTACACCTTC. It specifies CASSLGQESYGYTF. The chain uses TRBV5-1 and TRBJ1-2; no reliable D call. The ends were cut back, 0 bases at V and 4 bases at J, with 10 bases in the middle. From germline, CDR1 is SGHRS and CDR2 YFSETQ. The CDR3 runs 14 residues.

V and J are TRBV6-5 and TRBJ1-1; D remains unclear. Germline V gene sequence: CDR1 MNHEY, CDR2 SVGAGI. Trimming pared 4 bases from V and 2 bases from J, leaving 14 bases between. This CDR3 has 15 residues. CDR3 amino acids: CASSSMGWGNTEAFF. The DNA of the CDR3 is TGTGCCAGCAGTTCAATGGGGTGGGGAAACACTGAAGCTTTCTTT.

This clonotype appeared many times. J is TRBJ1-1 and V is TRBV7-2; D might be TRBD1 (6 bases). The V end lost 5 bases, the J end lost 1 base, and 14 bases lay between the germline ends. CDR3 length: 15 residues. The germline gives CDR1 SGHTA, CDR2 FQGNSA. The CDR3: CASSPQGTPNTEAFF. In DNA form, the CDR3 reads TGTGCCAGCAGCCCGCAAGGGACACCGAACACTGAAGCTTTCTTT.

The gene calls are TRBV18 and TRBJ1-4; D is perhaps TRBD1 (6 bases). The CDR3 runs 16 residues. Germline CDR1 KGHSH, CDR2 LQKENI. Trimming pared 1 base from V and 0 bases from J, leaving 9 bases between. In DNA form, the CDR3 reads TGTGCCAGCTCACCACTGGACAGACCAACTAATGAAAAACTGTTTTTT. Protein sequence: CASSPLDRPTNEKLFF.

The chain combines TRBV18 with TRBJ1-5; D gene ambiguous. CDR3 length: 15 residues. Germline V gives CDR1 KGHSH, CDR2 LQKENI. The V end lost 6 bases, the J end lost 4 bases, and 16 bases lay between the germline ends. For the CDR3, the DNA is TGTGCCAGCTCCCGCGTCGGGAACAGTAATCAGCCCCAGCATTTT. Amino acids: CASSRVGNSNQPQHF. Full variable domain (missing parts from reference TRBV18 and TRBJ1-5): NAGVMQNPRHLVRRRGQEARLRCSPMKGHSHVYWYRQLPEEGLKFMVYLQKENIIDESGMPKERFSAEFPKEGPSILRIQQVVRGDSAAYFCASSRVGNSNQPQHFGDGTRLSIL.

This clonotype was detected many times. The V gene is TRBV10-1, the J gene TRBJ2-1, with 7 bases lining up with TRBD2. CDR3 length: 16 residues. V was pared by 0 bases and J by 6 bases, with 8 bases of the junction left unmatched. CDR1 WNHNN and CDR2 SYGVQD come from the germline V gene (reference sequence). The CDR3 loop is CASSESPSGAGNEQFF. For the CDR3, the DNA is TGCGCCAGCAGTGAGTCGCCCAGCGGGGCCGGCAATGAGCAGTTCTTC.